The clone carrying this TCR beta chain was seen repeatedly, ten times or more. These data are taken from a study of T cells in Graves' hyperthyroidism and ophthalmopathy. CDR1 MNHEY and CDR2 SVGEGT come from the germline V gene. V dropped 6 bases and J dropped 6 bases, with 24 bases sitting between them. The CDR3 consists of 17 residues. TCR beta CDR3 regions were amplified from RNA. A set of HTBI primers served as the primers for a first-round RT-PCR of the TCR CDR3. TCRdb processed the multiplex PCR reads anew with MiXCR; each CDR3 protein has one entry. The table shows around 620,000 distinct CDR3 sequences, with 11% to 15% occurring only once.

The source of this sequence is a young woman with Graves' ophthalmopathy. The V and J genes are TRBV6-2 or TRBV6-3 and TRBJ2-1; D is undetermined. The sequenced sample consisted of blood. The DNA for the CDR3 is TGTGCCAGCAGCCTACCCTCGTTGGCTAGAGCCACCAATGAGCAGTTCTTC. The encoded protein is CASSLPSLARATNEQFF.